This TCR beta chain was obtained from a study of blood T cells in healthy people across ages. For the second PCR, which ran for about 7 to 12 cycles, a sample-barcoded 5' primer and a J-beta primer mix were used. TCRdb used MiXCR to reprocess the 5' RACE reads, holding one entry per CDR3 protein. The data hold over 1,200,000 distinct CDR3 sequences, with around 59% observed a single time. This clonotype occurred a few times. CDR3 length equals 12 residues. The germline V gene encodes CDR1 SQVTM and CDR2 ANQGSEA. V lost 6 bases, J lost 13 bases, and 19 bases lay in between. This chain joins TRBV29-1 and TRBJ2-4; D possibly corresponds to TRBD2 (5 bases). Sequenced input: blood. The TCR originated in a man between 18 and 29 years old in good health. The CDR3 here is CSVSGLLDEQYF. CDR3 bases: TGCAGCGTCAGCGGACTCCTAGATGAGCAGTACTTC.